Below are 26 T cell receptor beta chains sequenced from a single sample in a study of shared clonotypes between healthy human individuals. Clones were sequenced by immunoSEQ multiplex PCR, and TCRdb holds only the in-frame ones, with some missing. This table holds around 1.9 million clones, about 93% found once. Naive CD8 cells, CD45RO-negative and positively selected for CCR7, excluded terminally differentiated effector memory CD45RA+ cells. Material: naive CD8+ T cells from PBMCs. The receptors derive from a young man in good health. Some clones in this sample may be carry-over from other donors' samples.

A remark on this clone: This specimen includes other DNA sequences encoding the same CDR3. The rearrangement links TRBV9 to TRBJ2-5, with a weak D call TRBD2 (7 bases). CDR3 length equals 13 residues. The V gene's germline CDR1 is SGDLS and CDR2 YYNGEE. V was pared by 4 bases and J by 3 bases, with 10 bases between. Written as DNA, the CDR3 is TGTGCCAGCAGCTTAGGGGGGGAAGAGACCCAGTACTTC. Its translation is CASSLGGEETQYF.

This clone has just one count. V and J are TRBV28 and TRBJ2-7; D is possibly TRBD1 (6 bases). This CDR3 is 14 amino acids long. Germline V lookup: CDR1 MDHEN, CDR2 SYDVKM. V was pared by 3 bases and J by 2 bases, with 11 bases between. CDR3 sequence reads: CASSFGTLTYEQYF. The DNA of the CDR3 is TGTGCCAGCAGTTTTGGGACACTGACCTACGAGCAGTACTTC.

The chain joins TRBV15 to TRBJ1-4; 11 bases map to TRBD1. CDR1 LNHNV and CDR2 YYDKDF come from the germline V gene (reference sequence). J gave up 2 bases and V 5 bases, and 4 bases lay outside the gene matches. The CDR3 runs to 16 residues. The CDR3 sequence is CATSWTGGWTNEKLFF. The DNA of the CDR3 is TGTGCCACCAGCTGGACAGGGGGCTGGACTAATGAAAAACTGTTTTTT.

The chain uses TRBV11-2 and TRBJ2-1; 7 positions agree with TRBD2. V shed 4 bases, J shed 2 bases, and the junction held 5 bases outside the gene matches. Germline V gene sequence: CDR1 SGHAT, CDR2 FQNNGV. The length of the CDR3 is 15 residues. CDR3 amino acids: CASSSLAATYNEQFF. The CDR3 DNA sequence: TGTGCCAGCAGCTCCCTAGCGGCCACCTACAATGAGCAGTTCTTC.

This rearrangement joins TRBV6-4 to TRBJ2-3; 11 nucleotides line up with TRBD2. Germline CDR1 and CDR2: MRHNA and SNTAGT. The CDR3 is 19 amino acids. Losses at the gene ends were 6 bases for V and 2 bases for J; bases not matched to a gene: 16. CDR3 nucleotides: TGTGCCAGCAGCCTCGGGACTAGCGGAGCTCACCCCCACACAGATACGCAGTATTTT. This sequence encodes CASSLGTSGAHPHTDTQYF.

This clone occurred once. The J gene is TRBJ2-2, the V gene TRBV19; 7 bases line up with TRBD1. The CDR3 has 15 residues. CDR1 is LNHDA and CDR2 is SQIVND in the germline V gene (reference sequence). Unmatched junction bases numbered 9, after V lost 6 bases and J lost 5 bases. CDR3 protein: CASSPFDRVTGELFF. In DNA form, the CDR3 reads TGTGCCAGTAGCCCCTTCGACAGGGTTACCGGGGAGCTGTTTTTT.

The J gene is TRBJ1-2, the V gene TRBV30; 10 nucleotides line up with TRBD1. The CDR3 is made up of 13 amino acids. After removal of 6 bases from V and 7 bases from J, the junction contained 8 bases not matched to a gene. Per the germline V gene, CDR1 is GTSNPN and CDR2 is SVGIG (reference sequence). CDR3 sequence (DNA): TGTGCCTGCCCCGCGACAGGGGGCCCTGGCTACACCTTC. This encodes CACPATGGPGYTF.

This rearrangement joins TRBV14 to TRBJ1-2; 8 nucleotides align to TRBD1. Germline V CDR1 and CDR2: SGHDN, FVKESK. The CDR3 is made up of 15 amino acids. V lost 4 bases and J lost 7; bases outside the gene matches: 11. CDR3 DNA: TGTGCCAGCAGCCTCATACAGGGGGGGTCCGGTGGCTACACCTTC. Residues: CASSLIQGGSGGYTF.

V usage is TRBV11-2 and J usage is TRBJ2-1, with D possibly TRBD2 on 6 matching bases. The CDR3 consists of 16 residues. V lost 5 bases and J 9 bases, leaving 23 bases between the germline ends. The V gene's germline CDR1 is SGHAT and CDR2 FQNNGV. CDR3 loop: CASSQIGLLGRGEQFF. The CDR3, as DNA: TGTGCCAGCAGCCAAATTGGGCTATTGGGGCGGGGTGAGCAGTTCTTC.

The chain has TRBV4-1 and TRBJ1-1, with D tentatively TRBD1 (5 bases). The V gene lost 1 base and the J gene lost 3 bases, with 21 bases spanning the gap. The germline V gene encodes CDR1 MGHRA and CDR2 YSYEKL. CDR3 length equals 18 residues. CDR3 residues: CASSQGRGRDAIDTEAFF. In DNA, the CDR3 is TGCGCCAGCAGCCAAGGTCGAGGCAGGGACGCGATAGACACTGAAGCTTTCTTT.

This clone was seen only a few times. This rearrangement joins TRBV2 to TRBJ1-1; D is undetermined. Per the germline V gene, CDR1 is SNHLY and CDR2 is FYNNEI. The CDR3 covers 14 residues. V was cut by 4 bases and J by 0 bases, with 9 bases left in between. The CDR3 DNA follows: TGTGCCAGCAGTGGGGCAGATATGAACACTGAAGCTTTCTTT. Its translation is CASSGADMNTEAFF.

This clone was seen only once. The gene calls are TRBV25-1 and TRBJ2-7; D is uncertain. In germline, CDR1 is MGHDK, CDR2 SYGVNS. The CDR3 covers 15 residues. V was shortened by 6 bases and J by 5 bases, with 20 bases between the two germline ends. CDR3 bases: TGTGCCAGCAGGTCCAAGGAGAGTGCCATCGACGAGCAGTACTTC. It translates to CASRSKESAIDEQYF.

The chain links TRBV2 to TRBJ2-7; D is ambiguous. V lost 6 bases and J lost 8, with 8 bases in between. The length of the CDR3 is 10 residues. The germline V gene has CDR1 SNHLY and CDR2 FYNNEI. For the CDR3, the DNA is TGTGCCAGCAGAAGAGAGAAGCAGTACTTC. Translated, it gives CASRREKQYF.

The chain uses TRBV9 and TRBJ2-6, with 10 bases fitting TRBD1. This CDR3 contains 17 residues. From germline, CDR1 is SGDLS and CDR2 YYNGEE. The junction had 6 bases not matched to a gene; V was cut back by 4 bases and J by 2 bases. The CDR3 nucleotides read TGTGCCAGCAGCCAACTAGGGACAGGGGCTGGGGCCAACGTCCTGACTTTC. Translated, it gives CASSQLGTGAGANVLTF.

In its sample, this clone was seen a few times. CDR3 protein: CASSPGDNTEAFF. The CDR3 DNA follows: TGTGCCAGCAGCCCAGGGGATAACACTGAAGCTTTCTTT. V gene TRBV5-6 combines with J gene TRBJ1-1, with D possibly matching TRBD1 (6 bases). Germline V gene sequence: CDR1 SGHDT, CDR2 YYEEEE. V was shortened by 4 bases and J by 2 bases, with 9 bases between the two germline ends. The CDR3 is 13 amino acids.

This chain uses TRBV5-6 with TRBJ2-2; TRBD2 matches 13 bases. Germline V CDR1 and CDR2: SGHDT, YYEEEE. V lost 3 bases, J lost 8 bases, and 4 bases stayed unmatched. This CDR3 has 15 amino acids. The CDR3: CASSYGLAGVGELFF. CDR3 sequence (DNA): TGTGCCAGCAGCTACGGACTAGCGGGAGTAGGGGAGCTGTTTTTT.

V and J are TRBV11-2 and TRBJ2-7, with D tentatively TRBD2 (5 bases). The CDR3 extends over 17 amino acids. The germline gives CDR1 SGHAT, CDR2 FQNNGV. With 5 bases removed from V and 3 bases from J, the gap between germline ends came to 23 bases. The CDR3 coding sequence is TGTGCCAGCAGCCAGAGGGTATCGGAATGGCTGAACTACGAGCAGTACTTC. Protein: CASSQRVSEWLNYEQYF. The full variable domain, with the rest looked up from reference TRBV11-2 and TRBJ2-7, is EAGVAQSPRYKIIEKRQSVAFWCNPISGHATLYWYQQILGQGPKLLIQFQNNGVVDDSQLPKDRFSAERLKGVDSTLKIQPAKLEDSAVYLCASSQRVSEWLNYEQYFGPGTRLTVT.

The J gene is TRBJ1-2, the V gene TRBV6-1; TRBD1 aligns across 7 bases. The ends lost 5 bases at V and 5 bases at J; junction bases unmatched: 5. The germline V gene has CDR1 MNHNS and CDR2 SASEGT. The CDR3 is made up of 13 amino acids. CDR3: CASSRTGRYGYTF. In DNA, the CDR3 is TGTGCCAGCAGTCGGACAGGTCGGTATGGCTACACCTTC.

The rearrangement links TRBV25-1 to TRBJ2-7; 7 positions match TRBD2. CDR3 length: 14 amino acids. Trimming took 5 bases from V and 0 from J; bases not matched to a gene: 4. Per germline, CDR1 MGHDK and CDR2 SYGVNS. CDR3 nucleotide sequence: TGTGCCAGCAGTTCCCTAGCGGACTCCTACGAGCAGTACTTC. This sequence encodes CASSSLADSYEQYF.

DNA for the CDR3: TGTGCCAGCAGTAAAAGAACGACGGGAGAGATGAACACTGAAGCTTTCTTT. As protein: CASSKRTTGEMNTEAFF. The genes are TRBV2 and TRBJ1-1; no reliable D call. This CDR3 has 17 amino acids. The V end lost 5 bases, the J end lost 0 bases, and 19 bases lay between the germline ends. The germline V gene encodes CDR1 SNHLY and CDR2 FYNNEI.

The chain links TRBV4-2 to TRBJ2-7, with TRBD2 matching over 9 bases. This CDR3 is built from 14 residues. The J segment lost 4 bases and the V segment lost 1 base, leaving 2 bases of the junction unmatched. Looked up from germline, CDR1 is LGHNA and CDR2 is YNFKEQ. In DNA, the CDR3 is TGTGCCAGCAGCCAAGGGACTAGCGTTTACGAGCAGTACTTC. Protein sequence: CASSQGTSVYEQYF.

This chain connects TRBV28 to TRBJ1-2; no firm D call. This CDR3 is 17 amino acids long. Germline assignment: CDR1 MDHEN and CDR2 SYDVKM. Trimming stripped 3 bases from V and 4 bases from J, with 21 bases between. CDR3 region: CASSFGVDKPGGYGYTF. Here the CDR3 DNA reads TGTGCCAGCAGTTTCGGGGTAGATAAACCTGGCGGCTATGGCTACACCTTC.

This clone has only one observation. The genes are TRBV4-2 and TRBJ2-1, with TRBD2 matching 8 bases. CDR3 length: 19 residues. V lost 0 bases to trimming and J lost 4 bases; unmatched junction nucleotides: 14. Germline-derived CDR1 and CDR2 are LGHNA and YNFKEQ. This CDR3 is CASSQDSISGLEGYNEQFF. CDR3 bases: TGTGCCAGCAGCCAAGATTCAATATCGGGACTAGAAGGTTACAATGAGCAGTTCTTC.

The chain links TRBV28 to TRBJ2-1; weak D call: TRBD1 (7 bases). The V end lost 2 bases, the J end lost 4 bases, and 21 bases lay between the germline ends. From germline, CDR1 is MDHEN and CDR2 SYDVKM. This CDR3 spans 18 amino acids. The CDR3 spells CASSLRKGAPGEYNEQFF. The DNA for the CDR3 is TGTGCCAGCAGTTTACGAAAGGGGGCTCCGGGAGAGTACAATGAGCAGTTCTTC.

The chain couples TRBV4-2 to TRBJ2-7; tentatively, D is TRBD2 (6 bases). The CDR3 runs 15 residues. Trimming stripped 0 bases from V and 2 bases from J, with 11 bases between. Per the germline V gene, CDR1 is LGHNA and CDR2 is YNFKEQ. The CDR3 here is CASSQDWGGAYEQYF. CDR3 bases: TGTGCCAGCAGCCAAGATTGGGGCGGGGCCTACGAGCAGTACTTC.

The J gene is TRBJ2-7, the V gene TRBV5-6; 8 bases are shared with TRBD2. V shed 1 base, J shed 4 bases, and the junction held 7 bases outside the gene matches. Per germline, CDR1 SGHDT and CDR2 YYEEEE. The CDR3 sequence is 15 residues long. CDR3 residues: CASSLSSGKWYEQYF. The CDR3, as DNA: TGTGCCAGCAGCTTGAGTAGCGGGAAGTGGTACGAGCAGTACTTC.